This note documents a single TCR beta chain sequence. The antigen it recognizes is unknown. One base away there is no much larger clone; base qualities are not given. This entry belongs to a study of blood T cell repertoires in COVID-19 (dated by TCRdb to about 2020). Background on the whole study: Samples from collaborators originated in the United States, Italy and Spain and spanned both the acute and convalescent phases of COVID-19. The material from the prospective study consisted of cDNA or gDNA derived from T cells, B-cell-depleted T cells, or PBMCs. Subjects who had been exposed to COVID-19, were actively infected with it, or had recovered from it provided the deeply sampled blood TCRbeta repertoires that made up the dataset. The repertoires were made available in a free public database intended to serve as a resource for research on the immune response to SARS-CoV-2. The samples were drawn from two sources: the first 160 participants of the ongoing ImmuneRACE study, and some 1,300 subjects contributed by 6 global collaborators. Nearly every sample came with metadata listing a de-identified subject ID, COVID-19 status, age in years and sex. Where available, HLA class I and class II types were obtained from metadata supplied by the sample provider rather than from assay-based typing.

Points the paper makes about the study in general: Clinical and demographic metadata were provided uncurated, with the amount varying by source and participant.

The germline V gene (reference sequence) specifies SEHNR as CDR1 and FQNEAQ as CDR2. V sheds 5 bases and J sheds 3 bases, leaving 11 bases between their ends. The CDR3 contains 14 residues, cysteine and phenylalanine counted. Here the CDR3 DNA is all that survives: 42 bases in frame from base 1. At one collaborating source in Seattle, patients were enrolled during active infection and were followed longitudinally through the course of disease. Whole blood was collected in K2EDTA tubes by collaborating institutions according to the institutions' own protocols. For TCRbeta analysis, collaborators shipped samples as frozen whole blood, isolated PBMCs, or DNA extracted from either of those sample types. TCRbeta CDR3 regions were amplified from genomic DNA using the immunoSEQ Assay, a bias-controlled multiplex PCR. Per the source publication's procedure: Within the assay, amplification of reference gene primers was used to estimate how many nucleated cells each sample contained. To quantify the absolute abundance of each unique TCRbeta CDR3 rearrangement, sequence reads were collapsed and filtered. For each sample, productive Simpson clonality was calculated by taking the square root of Simpson's diversity index across productive rearrangements. TCRdb carries this immuneACCESS record with in-frame sequences only. Its versions omit some clonotypes, under half of them owing to an unresolved V gene in the studies checked, with the rest unexplained. V, J and clone size are those of that table, while D and trimming were read from the DNA. The sample data list 150,000 to 200,000 clones, and about 87% of these were observed just once. The ten biggest clones cover 9.5% to 15% of the sample.

What was sequenced was peripheral blood. The chain is encoded by TRBV7-9 joined to TRBJ1-3; the D gene is not confidently resolved. This TCR came from a woman aged 70 to 79 with COVID-19, enrolled during active disease. At the DNA level, the sequence is TGTGCCAGCAGCGAGGATGGAGTTGGAAACACCATATATTTT. Translation gives CASSEDGVGNTIYF.